The rows below give T cell receptor beta chains drawn from one sample of a study of blood T cell repertoires in COVID-19. Using immunoSEQ multiplex PCR, the repertoire was profiled, and TCRdb retains in-frame clones only, with some absent. The data contain 300,000 or so clones, around 92% of them seen just once; the ten biggest clones take up roughly 6.7%. The sample taken for sequencing was peripheral blood. The receptors stem from a man aged 18-30 years who had recovered from COVID-19. Both conserved end residues are part of each CDR3. The D gene is left open where the match is weak. Clone sizes are given selectively: once, few, many, or a class where the clone is expanded.

j_gene	len	d_gene	v_gene	abundance	CDR3aa	CDR3nt
TRBJ1-1	11	-	TRBV27	-	CASILGGLAFF	TGTGCCAGCATCTTGGGGGGGTTAGCTTTCTTT
TRBJ1-2	15	TRBD1	TRBV6-5	-	CASRQIGQGDYGYTF	TGTGCCAGCAGACAGATAGGACAGGGCGACTATGGCTACACCTTC
TRBJ1-1	13	-	TRBV2	-	CAREQATNTEAFF	TGTGCCAGAGAACAGGCGACGAACACTGAAGCTTTCTTT
TRBJ2-1	15	TRBD2	TRBV11-3	-	CASSLVASGYNEQFF	TGTGCCAGCAGCTTAGTGGCTAGCGGTTACAATGAGCAGTTCTTC
TRBJ1-6	15	TRBD1	TRBV7-2	few	CASSEDRSYNSPLHF	TGTGCCAGCAGCGAGGACAGGTCCTACAATTCACCCCTCCACTTT
TRBJ2-5	15	-	TRBV6-5	-	CASSYWRTNQETQYF	TGTGCCAGCAGTTACTGGCGGACAAACCAAGAGACCCAGTACTTC
TRBJ2-2	15	-	TRBV5-1	few	CASSSDYANTGELFF	TGCGCCAGCAGCTCGGACTACGCGAACACCGGGGAGCTGTTTTTT
TRBJ1-2	15	TRBD1	TRBV7-9	-	CASSLGTGVNYGYTF	TGTGCCAGCAGCTTAGGGACAGGGGTTAACTATGGCTACACCTTC
TRBJ1-1	13	-	TRBV5-1	once	CASSFSGPTEAFF	TGCGCCAGCAGCTTTTCAGGTCCCACTGAAGCTTTCTTT
TRBJ1-2	13	-	TRBV3-1/TRBV3-2	-	CASSQGAGKGYTF	TGTGCCAGCAGCCAAGGGGCAGGGAAGGGCTACACCTTC
TRBJ2-7	15	TRBD1	TRBV27	once	CASSLSGQGAYEQYF	TGTGCCAGCAGTTTATCCGGACAGGGGGCTTACGAGCAGTACTTC
TRBJ1-1	14	-	TRBV6-5	-	CASRLGGANTEAFF	TGTGCCAGCAGATTAGGGGGGGCGAACACTGAAGCTTTCTTT
TRBJ2-3	17	TRBD1	TRBV5-4	-	CASGMPTDRDRADTQYF	TGTGCCAGCGGCATGCCCACGGACAGGGATCGCGCAGATACGCAGTATTTT
TRBJ2-1	15	-	TRBV19	-	CASSIRGGINNEQFF	TGTGCCAGTAGTATCCGTGGGGGCATCAACAATGAGCAGTTCTTC
TRBJ2-7	14	TRBD2	TRBV4-3	-	CASSGGLDSYEQYF	TGCGCCAGCAGCGGCGGACTAGACTCCTACGAGCAGTACTTC
TRBJ1-2	18	-	TRBV28	-	CASSLGDLRVWTNYGYTF	TGTGCCAGCAGTTTGGGCGACCTCAGGGTTTGGACTAACTATGGCTACACCTTC
TRBJ2-1	14	TRBD2	TRBV2	-	CASIWTSSYNEQFF	TGTGCCAGCATTTGGACTAGCTCCTACAATGAGCAGTTCTTC
TRBJ1-2	16	TRBD1	TRBV7-2	-	CASSSAQGALDYGYTF	TGTGCCAGCAGCTCAGCCCAGGGGGCGCTGGACTATGGCTACACCTTC
TRBJ2-6	16	-	TRBV2	-	CASSGGVLSGANVLTF	TGTGCCAGCAGTGGGGGGGTACTTTCTGGGGCCAACGTCCTGACTTTC
TRBJ2-2	13	-	TRBV29-1	-	CSGTVANTGELFF	TGCAGCGGGACAGTGGCGAACACCGGGGAGCTGTTTTTT
TRBJ2-2	16	-	TRBV9	-	CASSRDTGPNTGELFF	TGTGCCAGCAGCCGGGACACAGGTCCTAACACCGGGGAGCTGTTTTTT
TRBJ2-7	15	TRBD1	TRBV7-2	-	CASSIYRGPSYEQYF	TGTGCCAGCAGCATTTACAGGGGGCCCTCCTACGAGCAGTACTTC
TRBJ2-5	14	-	TRBV18	-	CASSPAGNGETQYF	TGTGCCAGCTCACCAGCAGGGAATGGGGAGACCCAGTACTTC
TRBJ2-2	16	TRBD1	TRBV3-1/TRBV3-2	-	CASSLAGTGNTGELFF	TGTGCCAGCAGCCTTGCCGGGACAGGGAACACCGGGGAGCTGTTTTTT
TRBJ1-3	16	TRBD1	TRBV9	-	CASSATGGATGNTIYF	TGTGCCAGCAGCGCCACAGGGGGCGCGACGGGAAACACCATATATTTT
TRBJ2-7	11	-	TRBV14	-	CASSHTYEQYF	TGTGCCAGCAGCCACACCTACGAGCAGTACTTC
TRBJ2-1	18	TRBD2	TRBV7-9	-	CASSLGTSGRLWEDEQFF	TGTGCCAGCAGCTTAGGGACTAGCGGGAGGCTTTGGGAAGATGAGCAGTTCTTC
TRBJ1-2	13	TRBD1	TRBV19	-	CASQQGGSYGYTF	TGTGCCAGCCAACAGGGGGGAAGCTATGGCTACACCTTC
TRBJ2-1	15	TRBD2	TRBV9	-	CASSVGLAGSGEQFF	TGTGCCAGCAGCGTAGGTTTAGCGGGGTCCGGTGAGCAGTTCTTC
TRBJ1-5	13	-	TRBV6-5	-	CASSPSSNQPQHF	TGTGCCAGCAGTCCTAGTAGCAATCAGCCCCAGCATTTT
TRBJ1-2	14	-	TRBV19	-	CASSIRVADYGYTF	TGTGCCAGTAGTATCAGGGTCGCGGACTATGGCTACACCTTC
TRBJ1-5	14	-	TRBV30	-	CAWSQGSPGEPQHF	TGTGCCTGGAGCCAGGGATCGCCAGGGGAGCCCCAGCATTTT
TRBJ2-2	15	-	TRBV7-9	few	CASSLENTRTGELFF	TGTGCCAGCAGCTTAGAGAACACCAGGACCGGGGAGCTGTTTTTT
TRBJ2-7	16	TRBD2	TRBV11-2	-	CASSLDYSGGAYEQYF	TGTGCCAGCAGCTTAGATTATAGCGGGGGGGCCTACGAGCAGTACTTC
TRBJ1-1	13	-	TRBV3-1/TRBV3-2	-	CASSLNRDTEAFF	TGTGCCAGCAGCCTAAACAGGGACACTGAAGCTTTCTTT
TRBJ2-3	15	-	TRBV5-6	-	CASTNLGGGGDTQYF	TGTGCCAGCACGAATCTAGGAGGGGGCGGGGATACGCAGTATTTT
TRBJ2-7	14	-	TRBV29-1	-	CSVLRTGGAYEQYF	TGCAGCGTTCTAAGGACAGGAGGGGCCTACGAGCAGTACTTC
TRBJ2-3	18	TRBD2	TRBV7-9	-	CASNGALSSGRSTDTQYF	TGTGCCAGCAATGGGGCGTTATCTAGCGGGAGGAGCACAGATACGCAGTATTTT
TRBJ2-3	13	-	TRBV28	-	CASSDSGPGTQYF	TGTGCCAGCAGTGACTCGGGTCCGGGTACGCAGTATTTT
TRBJ2-7	15	TRBD2	TRBV5-1	-	CASSQTSGSSYEQYF	TGCGCCAGCAGCCAGACTAGCGGGAGCTCCTACGAGCAGTACTTC
TRBJ2-2	13	-	TRBV6-5	-	CASSFRATGELFF	TGTGCCAGCAGTTTCAGGGCCACCGGGGAGCTGTTTTTT
TRBJ2-1	16	-	TRBV7-9	-	CASSLAGQVLYNEQFF	TGTGCCAGCAGCTTAGCTGGGCAGGTGCTCTACAATGAGCAGTTCTTC
TRBJ1-6	13	-	TRBV19	-	CASSINRDSPLHF	TGTGCCAGTAGTATAAACCGGGATTCACCCCTCCACTTT
TRBJ1-1	13	-	TRBV7-3	-	CASSLMSDIEAFF	TGTGCCAGCAGCTTGATGTCGGACATTGAAGCTTTCTTT
TRBJ1-1	15	-	TRBV6-1	-	CASSERIRVNTEAFF	TGTGCCAGCAGTGAACGGATCAGGGTGAACACTGAAGCTTTCTTT